A selection of T cell receptor beta chains follows, all from one sample in a study of T cells in Graves' hyperthyroidism and ophthalmopathy. From the multiplex PCR reads, TCRdb called clonotypes with MiXCR, one entry per CDR3 protein. Of some 600,000 distinct CDR3 sequences listed, roughly 14% are singletons. Sequencing was done on a sample of blood. The receptor source for this set is a woman in her twenties or thirties with Graves' hyperthyroidism that later progressed to Graves' ophthalmopathy. Each CDR3 is given with its conserved first and last residue. A D gene is named only where the DNA matches it firmly. Not every row has a clone size; where given, it reads once, few, many or a size class.

V gene: TRBV18; D gene: -; clone size: many; J gene: TRBJ2-7; CDR3 length: 13; CDR3 protein: CASSSQGGYEQYF; CDR3 DNA: TGTGCCAGCTCAAGTCAGGGCGGGTACGAGCAGTACTTC
V gene: TRBV12-3/TRBV12-4; D gene: TRBD1; clone size: many; J gene: TRBJ2-7; CDR3 length: 14; CDR3 protein: CASTLRGQVREQYF; CDR3 DNA: TGTGCCAGCACCCTTAGGGGGCAGGTACGGGAGCAGTACTTC
V gene: TRBV5-1; D gene: TRBD1; clone size: many; J gene: TRBJ1-6; CDR3 length: 16; CDR3 protein: CASSWGGDSLNSPLHF; CDR3 DNA: TGCGCCAGCAGCTGGGGTGGGGACAGTCTTAATTCACCCCTCCACTTT
V gene: TRBV27; D gene: TRBD1; clone size: many; J gene: TRBJ2-3; CDR3 length: 15; CDR3 protein: CASREGTGGRDTQYF; CDR3 DNA: TGTGCCAGCAGGGAAGGGACAGGGGGCAGGGATACGCAGTATTTT
V gene: TRBV5-1; D gene: -; clone size: -; J gene: TRBJ2-2; CDR3 length: 14; CDR3 protein: CASSLVSSIGELFF; CDR3 DNA: TGCGCCAGCAGCTTGGTTAGTAGCATCGGGGAGCTGTTTTTT
V gene: TRBV2; D gene: TRBD1; clone size: few; J gene: TRBJ2-2; CDR3 length: 19; CDR3 protein: CASRPIGARDRGSYGELFF; CDR3 DNA: TGTGCCAGCAGGCCGATCGGGGCTCGGGACAGGGGATCCTACGGGGAGCTGTTTTTT
V gene: TRBV28; D gene: TRBD2; clone size: many; J gene: TRBJ2-1; CDR3 length: 20; CDR3 protein: CASSLFRGLAGASSYNEQFF; CDR3 DNA: TGTGCCAGCAGTTTATTTCGGGGACTAGCGGGAGCGAGCTCCTACAATGAGCAGTTCTTC
V gene: TRBV12-3/TRBV12-4; D gene: TRBD1; clone size: many; J gene: TRBJ2-5; CDR3 length: 14; CDR3 protein: CASSARTGQETQYF; CDR3 DNA: TGTGCCAGCAGTGCTCGGACAGGTCAAGAGACCCAGTACTTC
V gene: TRBV7-9; D gene: -; clone size: many; J gene: TRBJ2-5; CDR3 length: 14; CDR3 protein: CASSFTGGEETQYF; CDR3 DNA: TGTGCCAGCAGCTTCACAGGAGGGGAAGAGACCCAGTACTTC
V gene: TRBV12-3/TRBV12-4; D gene: -; clone size: many; J gene: TRBJ2-7; CDR3 length: 15; CDR3 protein: CASSLTGGRAYEQYF; CDR3 DNA: TGTGCCAGCAGTTTAACGGGCGGCAGAGCCTACGAGCAGTACTTC
V gene: TRBV12-3/TRBV12-4; D gene: -; clone size: many; J gene: TRBJ1-1; CDR3 length: 14; CDR3 protein: CASSFLPANTEAFF; CDR3 DNA: TGTGCCAGCAGTTTTCTCCCAGCGAACACTGAAGCTTTCTTT
V gene: TRBV9; D gene: -; clone size: many; J gene: TRBJ1-3; CDR3 length: 16; CDR3 protein: CASSVGAVLSGNTIYF; CDR3 DNA: TGTGCCAGCAGCGTAGGGGCAGTCCTCTCTGGAAACACCATATATTTT
V gene: TRBV10-3; D gene: -; clone size: -; J gene: TRBJ2-3; CDR3 length: 14; CDR3 protein: CAIANGPASYTQYF; CDR3 DNA: TGTGCCATTGCAAACGGACCAGCTAGTTATACGCAGTATTTT
V gene: TRBV15; D gene: TRBD1; clone size: few; J gene: TRBJ2-1; CDR3 length: 13; CDR3 protein: CATSEGAPPEQFF; CDR3 DNA: TGTGCCACCAGCGAGGGGGCTCCACCTGAGCAGTTCTTC
V gene: TRBV27; D gene: -; clone size: -; J gene: TRBJ1-1; CDR3 length: 14; CDR3 protein: CASSFGDFSTEAFF; CDR3 DNA: TGTGCCAGCAGTTTCGGGGATTTTAGCACTGAAGCTTTCTTT
V gene: TRBV12-3/TRBV12-4; D gene: -; clone size: many; J gene: TRBJ2-5; CDR3 length: 16; CDR3 protein: CASTLSEDLIGETQYF; CDR3 DNA: TGTGCCAGCACCCTTAGTGAGGATTTGATTGGAGAGACCCAGTACTTC
V gene: TRBV7-8; D gene: -; clone size: many; J gene: TRBJ1-2; CDR3 length: 15; CDR3 protein: CASSLAGAGTYGYTF; CDR3 DNA: TGTGCCAGCAGCTTAGCGGGGGCGGGGACCTATGGCTACACCTTC
V gene: TRBV27; D gene: -; clone size: many; J gene: TRBJ1-2; CDR3 length: 16; CDR3 protein: CASSLGGPDANYGYTF; CDR3 DNA: TGTGCCAGCAGTTTAGGCGGGCCAGACGCTAACTATGGCTACACCTTC
V gene: TRBV15; D gene: -; clone size: many; J gene: TRBJ1-5; CDR3 length: 18; CDR3 protein: CATSRDPGVSWGNQPQHF; CDR3 DNA: TGTGCCACCAGCAGAGATCCGGGGGTTAGTTGGGGGAATCAGCCCCAGCATTTT
V gene: TRBV5-5; D gene: TRBD1; clone size: -; J gene: TRBJ2-2; CDR3 length: 15; CDR3 protein: CASSPIGTGGGELFF; CDR3 DNA: TGTGCCAGCAGCCCCATCGGGACAGGGGGGGGGGAGCTGTTTTTT
V gene: TRBV20-1; D gene: -; clone size: many; J gene: TRBJ2-7; CDR3 length: 13; CDR3 protein: CSATPDSRYEQYF; CDR3 DNA: TGCAGTGCTACTCCGGACAGTAGGTACGAGCAGTACTTC
V gene: TRBV4-2; D gene: TRBD2; clone size: -; J gene: TRBJ2-1; CDR3 length: 15; CDR3 protein: CASSPGTRGYNEQFF; CDR3 DNA: TGTGCCAGCAGCCCCGGGACTAGGGGTTACAATGAGCAGTTCTTC
V gene: TRBV7-3; D gene: TRBD2; clone size: few; J gene: TRBJ2-5; CDR3 length: 12; CDR3 protein: CASSSSGGPQYF; CDR3 DNA: TGTGCCAGCAGTTCCTCGGGGGGGCCCCAGTACTTC
V gene: TRBV12-3/TRBV12-4; D gene: TRBD2; clone size: many; J gene: TRBJ2-5; CDR3 length: 17; CDR3 protein: CASSSSNLAGAEETQYF; CDR3 DNA: TGTGCCAGCAGTTCGAGTAATCTAGCGGGAGCGGAGGAGACCCAGTACTTC
V gene: TRBV30; D gene: -; clone size: many; J gene: TRBJ1-1; CDR3 length: 16; CDR3 protein: CAWSVRVRYEATEAFF; CDR3 DNA: TGTGCCTGGAGTGTACGAGTTCGTTACGAGGCAACCGAAGCTTTCTTT
V gene: TRBV6-1; D gene: -; clone size: many; J gene: TRBJ2-1; CDR3 length: 17; CDR3 protein: CASRPNLGRSRADEQFF; CDR3 DNA: TGTGCCAGCAGGCCAAACCTGGGCAGGTCCCGCGCGGATGAGCAGTTCTTC
V gene: TRBV3-1; D gene: TRBD2; clone size: many; J gene: TRBJ2-7; CDR3 length: 18; CDR3 protein: CASSQEILAGGPLGEQYF; CDR3 DNA: TGTGCCAGCAGCCAAGAGATATTAGCGGGAGGTCCCCTTGGGGAGCAGTACTTC
V gene: TRBV13; D gene: -; clone size: many; J gene: TRBJ2-1; CDR3 length: 14; CDR3 protein: CATTRRGAYNEQFF; CDR3 DNA: TGTGCCACCACGAGGAGGGGAGCGTACAATGAGCAGTTCTTC